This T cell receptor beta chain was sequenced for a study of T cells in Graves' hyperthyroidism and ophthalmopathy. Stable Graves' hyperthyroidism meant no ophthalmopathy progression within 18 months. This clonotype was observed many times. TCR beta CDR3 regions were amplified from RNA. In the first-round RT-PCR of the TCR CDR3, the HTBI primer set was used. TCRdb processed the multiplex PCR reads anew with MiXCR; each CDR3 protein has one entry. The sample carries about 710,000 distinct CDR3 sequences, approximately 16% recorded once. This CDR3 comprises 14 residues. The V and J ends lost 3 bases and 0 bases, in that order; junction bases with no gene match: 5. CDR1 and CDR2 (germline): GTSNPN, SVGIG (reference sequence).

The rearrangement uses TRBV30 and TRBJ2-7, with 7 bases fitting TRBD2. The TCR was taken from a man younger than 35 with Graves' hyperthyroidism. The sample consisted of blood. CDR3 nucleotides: TGTGCCTGGAGAGAGGGAGGGCTCTCCTACGAGCAGTACTTC. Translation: CAWREGGLSYEQYF.